The clone carrying this T cell receptor (beta chain) was seen repeatedly, ten times or more. Its specificity is not known. Time point of the sample: pre-sensitization, week 0. Described treatment: therapeutic diphenylcyclopropenone sensitization with weekly scalp DPC. From whole blood left unfractionated, total RNA was extracted. The data belong to a study of human T cells and chemical hapten exposure. Looking at the study overall: Scalp application of diphenylcyclopropenone was performed weekly in patients across the entire approximately 24-week study. General study findings and limits: Sensitizing to DPC left TCRs with a frequency above 1 in 1000 unaltered.

CDR3 size: 15 residues. V was trimmed by 4 bases and J by 3 bases, leaving 16 bases between them. CDR1 MDHEN and CDR2 SYDVKM come from the germline V gene. The library attached unique molecular identifiers to individual cDNA molecules. One entry per CDR3 protein results from TCRdb running MiXCR on the RACE reads. Among 50,000 to 70,000 distinct CDR3 sequences, roughly 9.8% were seen once, and the ten largest hold approximately 9.9%. This TCR derives from a man in his forties or fifties with alopecia areata. Some clones in this sample may be carry-over from other donors' samples. The specimen was whole blood, collected in connection with sensitization to the hapten diphenylcyclopropenone (DPC). The rearrangement uses TRBV28 and TRBJ2-7; TRBD1 or TRBD2 may be the D gene (6 bases each). The DNA for the CDR3 is TGTGCCAGCAGTTCCCCCGGGGGCGGGGTCTACGAGCAGTACTTC. Translation: CASSSPGGGVYEQYF.